This T cell receptor (beta chain) was sequenced for a study of T-cell reconstitution after alpha-beta-depleted transplantation in children. CDR3 length: 13 amino acids. Trimming pared 3 bases from V and 3 bases from J, leaving 8 bases between. The TCRbeta library was prepared with unique molecular identifiers. TCRdb re-called the PCR reads through MiXCR, storing one row per CDR3 protein. This sample carries approximately 400,000 distinct CDR3 sequences, roughly 10% of them seen once, and the ten largest clones take 4.5% to 7%. The origin of this receptor is a human donor who donated a stem cell graft to a child with acute myeloid leukemia. The chain has TRBV12-3 or TRBV12-4 and TRBJ2-5; TRBD2 might be the D (5 bases). The material sequenced was PBMCs from the stem cell graft donor, taken from the stem cell graft. The DNA of the CDR3 is TGTGCCAGCAGTTTGGAGGCCGAAGAGACCCAGTACTTC. It translates to CASSLEAEETQYF.